This section outlines one TCR beta chain sequence together with its context. Its recognized antigen is unknown. No base-level quality is on record; no much larger clone is a single base apart. This specimen belongs to a study of cytomegalovirus exposure and HLA in healthy donors (dated by TCRdb to 2017 to 2019). For the wider study: An earlier analysis of roughly 500 of the donors reported more than 250 Gb of sequence data and around 120 million unique TCR beta sequences from 190 million or so T cells. About 310 gigabases of sequencing data and 70 million to 100 million unique TCR sequences were included in an early release covering roughly 700 HLA-typed donors. Among the roughly 400 genotyped donors, under 90% belonged to the genetic ancestry cluster associated with self-reported Caucasian donors. The study aimed to test whether signatures of past pathogen exposure could be identified by cataloging public T cell receptors. Using immunosequencing, the study profiled T cell repertoires from about 620 subjects and related those repertoires to cytomegalovirus serostatus. In addition to the first cohort of 500 to 850 subjects, a separate validation cohort of 130 or so different subjects was used. The study combined high-throughput TCR immunosequencing, statistical association of individual TCRs with disease status, and machine learning to predict cytomegalovirus infection status. A later analysis re-examined previously published TCR beta repertoires from more than 650 donors and added high-resolution HLA genotyping to investigate patterns of TCR occurrence. The later analysis used no new phenotypic data to find candidate immune exposures, relying instead on TCR beta sequences and their occurrence across donors. To decide whether each TCR beta V gene segment behaved as functional or pseudogenic, an earlier analysis of nearly 600 of the donors relied on high-throughput TCR beta sequencing. Donor age, sex, ethnicity and CMV serostatus were compiled together with the repertoire data. A later genetic analysis took genome-wide SNP genotypes for about three fifths of the roughly 670 donors and used that subset as a discovery cohort. All discovery cohort repertoires had been generated using a single sequencing platform. Both class I and class II loci were covered by HLA typing, at four-digit resolution. Typing coverage differed by locus: A, B, C, DRB1 and DQB1 were typed in roughly 620-630 donors, DQA1 in roughly 500, DPA1 in 600 to 610, and DPB1 in 450 to 490. Four or five DR-DQ haplotypes were handled as single units for association and clustering because linkage in the cohort was strong. On average, around 200,000 unique TCR beta nucleotide sequences were sequenced per donor among 350 to 400 genotyped donors of the cohort, with roughly 18% of those sequences being non-productive.

The library was built by means of the immunoSEQ multiplex PCR assay. For the multiplex PCR, a mixture combining 60 forward primers for TCR Vbeta segments and 13 reverse primers for TCR Jbeta segments was used. A multiplex PCR assay on genomic DNA amplified the CDR3 region of rearranged TCR beta genes. The amplified TCR beta libraries were sequenced on the Illumina HiSeq System as 87-base-pair reads. From the authors' description of their analysis: Across the 500 to 850 repertoires, a later analysis counted approximately 75 million unique TCR beta chains, 9 million to 14 million of which were shared by at least two donors. To remove PCR and sequencing errors, raw reads were error-corrected and collapsed into unique sequences using a nearest-neighbor algorithm that merged closely related sequences. To assign V, D and J gene segments, CDR3 sequences were aligned to IMGT reference sequences. For a sequence to be retained, at least a six-nucleotide match to both a V gene segment and a J gene segment was required. Rearrangements were classified as productive when the CDR3 lacked stop codons and remained in frame with V and J, and all other rearrangements were classified as non-productive. Following IMGT convention, CDR3 was defined as the stretch from the second conserved V-encoded cysteine to the conserved J-encoded phenylalanine. The earlier analysis of roughly 590 of the donors excluded any sequence lacking an unambiguous match to a single V gene segment. An earlier analysis of fewer than 750 of the donors called V segments functional above 56.7% productive rearrangements and segregating when the between-donor standard deviation exceeded 5%. To diagnose cytomegalovirus status from the catalog of TCR beta chain sequences, a statistical classification framework was built. In a later analysis, TCR nucleotide sequences were compared against IMGT/GENE-DB human TR gene sequences so that V and J genes could be assigned. A later analysis assigned CDR3 sequences and most-parsimonious VDJ recombination scenarios with the TCRdist pipeline. In a later analysis, every TCR beta chain was defined by the combination of its CDR3 amino acid sequence and its V-gene family, and reads without a unique V-gene family were dropped. To address suspected cross-contamination and a sequencing artifact, a later analysis removed roughly 580 highly shared, low-generation-probability nucleotide sequences. In a later analysis, a clonal expansion index for each public chain was calculated from normalized within-repertoire ranks of inferred template counts. In a later analysis, generation probabilities were computed using a VDJ recombination model fitted to out-of-frame rearrangements, and the results were checked against IGoR. Hypergeometric tests were used in a later analysis to score TCR-TCR, TCR-HLA and TCR-CMV co-occurrence, with a repertoire-size bias correction applied to the TCR pairs. False discovery rates were estimated in a later analysis by permuting HLA or CMV assignments 20 times. A later analysis grouped co-occurring TCRs with DBSCAN, adding TCRdist sequence similarity when clustering within HLA-allele-positive subsets. Repertoires with fewer than 30,000 or more than 120,000 public chains, plus five repertoires with anomalous nucleotide sharing, were excluded from co-occurrence clustering. As stored in TCRdb, this immuneACCESS dataset retains in-frame rearrangements with V and J assigned. A fraction of the clones does not appear; measured against another copy, unresolved V genes explain less than half of the discrepancy, and the remainder lacks a known reason. The V and J calls and the clone size are those of that table, but D and trimming were determined from the DNA. The sample includes 100,000 to 150,000 clones, with over 70% observed a single time. The ten largest clonotypes hold roughly 4% of the sample.

The cohort consisted of 600 to 750 healthy bone marrow donors. At the time of sampling, every cohort member was nominally healthy, though immune exposures that went unrecorded were likely present. The donor tested CMV seropositive, placing the donor among the roughly 300 seropositive members of the cohort. Every donor gave a peripheral blood sample, and the peripheral blood mononuclear cells from that sample were used for TCR beta sequencing. Genomic DNA was extracted from the blood cell samples with the Qiagen DNeasy Blood Extraction Kit. The investigation overall reported the following: A further reported finding was that TCR beta sequences accurately predicted the HLA-A and HLA-B alleles for most subjects in the first cohort. In the study, about 150 TCR beta chains were listed as associated with cytomegalovirus. In this cohort, only TCR beta chains were sequenced, and detectable features were limited by the absence of alpha or paired-chain data. While some public TCRs were present in many individuals, most TCR sequences turned up only very rarely across donors. About 17 rarely observed V segments, including chromosome 9 orphons, were excluded from the earlier analysis of almost 600 of the donors because counts were too low. Three of the identified cytomegalovirus-associated TCR beta chains were confirmed in vitro to be specific for cytomegalovirus antigens. Sequencing depth was assumed to be roughly uniform across donors in the presence/absence analyses, though that assumption may not hold. In a later analysis, TCR association rates were found to vary across HLA loci, with the most associated TCRs seen for DRB1 alleles and the fewest for HLA-C alleles. In a later genetic analysis, fewer N-insertions in productive TCRs were reported among donors in an Asian-associated ancestry cluster than the roughly 640-donor mean. HLA typing was unavailable for some donors at each locus, so association tests used only the typed subset. A group of highly shared sequence variants was considered likely to be a technical artifact of the sequencing pipeline. According to the authors, the approach could potentially be generalized to other disease states and immunological phenotypes. Cytomegalovirus status was reported to be diagnosed by the classifier with high specificity and sensitivity in both the original and validation cohorts. In an earlier analysis of around 600 of the donors, most TCR beta V segments were observed in productive rearrangements about 87% or about 30% of the time, broadly matching IMGT annotations. A later analysis found that HLA-associated TCR beta chains were more clonally expanded and had lower generation probabilities than equally common non-associated chains. Correlated functional status among segregating V segments might be attributable to linkage disequilibrium, but an unknown experimental factor could not be ruled out. At a false discovery rate of 0.05, a later analysis linked under 20,000 TCR beta sequences to specific HLA alleles. V-gene and J-gene trimming of TCR beta chains was associated with a missense DCLRE1C variant in a later genetic analysis, and the association was replicated in an independent cohort. CMV serostatus was the only immune exposure information available for the cohort. In a later analysis, several top co-occurrence clusters were reported to appear linked to parvovirus B19, influenza, CMV and Epstein-Barr virus. When HLA alleles, especially DR and DQ, strongly co-occurred, TCR associations were difficult to assign to individual alleles. Most CMV-associated TCR beta chains appeared to be HLA-restricted in a later analysis, and the HLA associations seemed to be driven largely by CMV exposure.

The receptor's source is a man between 18 and 29 years old in good health and CMV-seropositive. The sequenced sample consisted of PBMCs.

In nucleotide form, the sequence is TGTGCCAGCAGTGAAGCGCTGGGGGCGGCTTCCTACGAGCAGTACTTC. This encodes CASSEALGAASYEQYF. This chain is built from TRBV6-1 and TRBJ2-7; the D region possibly corresponds to TRBD1 (6 bases align). The CDR3 holds 16 amino acids from the cysteine to the phenylalanine. Here the CDR3 DNA is all that survives: 48 bases in frame from base 1. Trimming at the junction amounts to 0 bases on V and 1 base on J, and the germline ends lie 13 bases apart. Via the germline V gene, CDR1 is MNHNS and CDR2 SASEGT.